This T cell receptor (beta chain) was documented in a study of blood T cell repertoires in COVID-19. Study overall: Both acute and convalescent COVID-19 samples were obtained from the United States, Italy and Spain. The cDNA or gDNA used as material had been derived from T cells, B-cell-depleted T cells, or PBMCs.

In the original analysis: Nucleated cell counts were estimated from reference gene primer amplification. Profiled with immunoSEQ multiplex PCR; TCRdb holds only in-frame clones, not every one. Clone size and V and J calls were adopted from that table, with D and trimming inferred from the DNA. The sample shows approximately 190,000 clones, almost 85% of them seen only once. The V and J ends lost 7 bases and 4 bases, in that order; junction bases with no gene match: 9. CDR1 is MDHEN and CDR2 is SYDVKM in the germline V gene. The CDR3 spans 14 residues. Sequencing was performed on peripheral blood. The sequence derives from a woman between 70 and 85 years old with active or convalescent COVID-19. The genes are TRBV28 and TRBJ2-5, with 7 bases lining up with TRBD1. The CDR3 DNA reads as TGTGCCAGCACCATTGACAGGGCTCGAGAGACCCAGTACTTC. This gives the protein CASTIDRARETQYF.